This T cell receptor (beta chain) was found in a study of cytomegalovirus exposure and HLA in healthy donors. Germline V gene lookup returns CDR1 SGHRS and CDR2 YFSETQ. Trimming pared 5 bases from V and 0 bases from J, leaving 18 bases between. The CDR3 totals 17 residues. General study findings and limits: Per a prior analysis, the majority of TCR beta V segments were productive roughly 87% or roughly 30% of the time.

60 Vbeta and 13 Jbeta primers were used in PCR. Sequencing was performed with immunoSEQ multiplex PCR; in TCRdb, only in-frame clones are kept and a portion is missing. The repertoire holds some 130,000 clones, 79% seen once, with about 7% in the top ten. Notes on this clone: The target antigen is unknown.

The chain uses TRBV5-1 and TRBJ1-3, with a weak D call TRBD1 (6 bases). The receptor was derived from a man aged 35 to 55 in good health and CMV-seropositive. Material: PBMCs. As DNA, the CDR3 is TGCGCCAGCAGACAGGACAGCACCATACTCTCTGGAAACACCATATATTTT. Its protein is CASRQDSTILSGNTIYF.